The 23 T cell receptor beta chains listed next were all sequenced from one sample in a study of T-cell reconstitution after alpha-beta-depleted transplantation in children (dated by TCRdb to about 2016). The method behind the library was PCR. Sequenced using an Illumina HiSeq 2500. TCR library preparation used molecular barcoding, with unique molecular identifiers applied to normalize quantification of the TCRbeta repertoire. TCRdb reanalyzed the raw reads on its own, using fastp at Q25 for trimming and MiXCR for clone calling, and kept in-frame beta chains. Identical CDR3 proteins give one entry, which carries the most common genes and DNA. Present in this sample are approximately 240,000 distinct CDR3 sequences, 9.7% of which were seen just once. 5% to 5.5% of the sample goes to the ten largest clones. The material sequenced was PBMCs from the stem cell graft donor, taken from the stem cell graft. These receptors all stem from a human donor who donated a stem cell graft to a child with SCID.

This clonotype was observed many times. The chain has TRBV5-1 and TRBJ2-7; 9 bases line up with TRBD1. The CDR3 spans 16 residues. The V and J ends lost 3 bases and 2 bases, in that order; junction bases with no gene match: 9. Germline values: CDR1 SGHRS, CDR2 YFSETQ. CDR3 sequence reads: CASSSRRTGVTYEQYF. Written as DNA, the CDR3 is TGCGCCAGCAGCTCGCGTAGGACAGGGGTTACCTACGAGCAGTACTTC.

This clonotype has ten or more counts. For the CDR3, the DNA is TGTGCCAGCAGTTACCACGACAGGGTAGGGAACACCGGGGAGCTGTTTTTT. Translated, it gives CASSYHDRVGNTGELFF. The chain has TRBV6-2 or TRBV6-3 and TRBJ2-2; 7 bases line up with TRBD1. Trimming cost V 2 bases and J 1 base; bases outside gene matches: 7. Germline V gene data show CDR1 as MNHEY and CDR2 as SVGEGT. The CDR3 is 17 residues long.

This clonotype was observed a few times. This chain connects TRBV15 to TRBJ2-2; D possibly matches TRBD1 or TRBD2 (5 bases each). The CDR3 extends over 15 amino acids. Germline V gene sequence: CDR1 LNHNV, CDR2 YYDKDF (reference sequence). Trimming took 2 bases from V and 6 from J, leaving 13 bases between them. The CDR3 nucleotides read TGTGCCACCAGCAGAATATATGGGACGGCCGGGGAGCTGTTTTTT. Translation: CATSRIYGTAGELFF.

The sample holds a few counts of this clonotype. This chain links TRBV6-2 or TRBV6-3 with TRBJ1-5; 7 positions match TRBD1. V lost 6 bases to trimming and J lost 5 bases; unmatched junction nucleotides: 10. Germline CDR1 is MNHEY and CDR2 is SVGEGT. The CDR3 contains 15 residues. The CDR3 DNA reads TGTGCCAGCAGCCAAGACAGGGACGGGGATCAGCCCCAGCATTTT. Translation gives CASSQDRDGDQPQHF.

The chain is built from TRBV12-3 or TRBV12-4 and TRBJ1-1; D is perhaps TRBD1 (5 bases). CDR3 length: 14 residues. The ends were cut back, 4 bases at V and 1 base at J, with 10 bases in the middle. The CDR3 DNA reads as TGTGCCAGCAGTTCCCGGGGGGAGAACACTGAAGCTTTCTTT. Translating gives CASSSRGENTEAFF.

The sample holds a few counts of this clonotype. The chain recombines TRBV29-1 with TRBJ1-2; D may be TRBD1 (5 bases). The V gene's germline CDR1 is SQVTM and CDR2 ANQGSEA. The CDR3 length is 13 residues. The V gene lost 6 bases and the J gene lost 7 bases, with 18 bases spanning the gap. As DNA, the CDR3 is TGCAGCGTCGCCGGGACTCCCGTCTCTGGCTACACCTTC. Amino acid sequence: CSVAGTPVSGYTF.

The table lists this clonotype with many counts. The chain couples TRBV24-1 to TRBJ2-4; a possible D gene is TRBD1 (5 bases). Between the trimmed V and J ends, which lost 1 base and 2 bases, there was a span of 14 bases. This CDR3 comprises 17 residues. The germline V gene encodes CDR1 KGHDR and CDR2 SFDVKD. CDR3 sequence reads: CATSDLCQGGTKNIQYF. CDR3 coding DNA: TGTGCCACCAGTGATTTATGCCAGGGCGGAACCAAAAACATTCAGTACTTC.

This clonotype was found many times. In nucleotides, the CDR3 is TGTGCCAGCAGTTTCCAGGGATTCAATCAGCCCCAGCATTTT. This codes for CASSFQGFNQPQHF. The chain carries TRBV12-3 or TRBV12-4 and TRBJ1-5, with D perhaps matching TRBD1 (5 bases). This CDR3 is 14 amino acids long. V gave up 3 bases and J gave up 3 bases, with 9 bases separating them.

As to this clonotype: A single base separates this from a much larger clone, so it may be a read error. The gene calls are TRBV5-5 and TRBJ2-4; D unresolved. The germline V gene has CDR1 SGHKS and CDR2 YYEKEE (reference sequence). The CDR3 extends over 12 amino acids. The CDR3 DNA follows: TGTGTCAGCAGCTTGAGCGTCGGCATTCAGTACTTC. Protein product: CVSSLSVGIQYF.

Points on this clonotype: A clone one base away is much larger, so this may be a read error. The V call is TRBV20-1, the J call TRBJ2-1; no clear D. The germline V gene has CDR1 DFQATT and CDR2 SNEGSKA (reference sequence). The CDR3 consists of 10 residues. The germline V and J ends were trimmed by 6 bases and 8 bases, with 8 bases remaining between them. As DNA, the CDR3 is TGCAGTGCCGGTAACCATGAGCAGTTCTTC. Translation: CSAGNHEQFF.

Details on this clonotype: This could be a read error, since a much larger clone is one nucleotide away. The rearrangement links TRBV20-1 to TRBJ1-2; 8 bases are shared with TRBD1. The CDR3 is made up of 12 amino acids. Germline lookup yields CDR1 DFQATT and CDR2 SNEGSKA (reference sequence). DNA of the CDR3: TGCAGTGCTGACAGGGGTGGCTATGGCGACACCTTC. Protein product: CSADRGGYGDTF.

This clonotype came up a few times. This chain connects TRBV5-1 to TRBJ1-1; maybe TRBD1 (5 bases). The V end lost 4 bases, the J end lost 0 bases, and 16 bases lay between the germline ends. In germline, CDR1 is SGHRS, CDR2 YFSETQ. CDR3 size: 16 residues. CDR3 sequence: CASSPNPGRLNTEAFF. The CDR3 region has the DNA TGCGCCAGCAGCCCGAACCCAGGGAGACTGAACACTGAAGCTTTCTTT.

The sample holds a few counts of this clonotype. The rearrangement joins TRBV5-1 to TRBJ1-1; unclear D gene. Trimming cost V 3 bases and J 5 bases, with 14 bases left between them. The CDR3 has 14 amino acids. Germline CDR1 reads SGHRS; CDR2 reads YFSETQ. CDR3 amino acids: CASSSYFRTTEAFF. The CDR3 DNA sequence: TGCGCCAGCAGCTCCTACTTCAGGACGACTGAAGCTTTCTTT. The full variable domain, completed using reference TRBV5-1 and TRBJ1-1, is KAGVTQTPRYLIKTRGQQVTLSCSPISGHRSVSWYQQTPGQGLQFLFEYFSETQRNKGNFPGRFSGRQFSNSRSEMNVSTLELGDSALYLCASSSYFRTTEAFFGQGTRLTVV.

This clonotype was picked up many times. The CDR3 coding sequence is TGCAGTGCTAGGGCGGGGGCTAACCAAGAGACCCAGTACTTC. This encodes CSARAGANQETQYF. The chain carries TRBV20-1 and TRBJ2-5, with D perhaps TRBD2 (7 bases). This CDR3 region has 14 residues. Germline CDR1 reads DFQATT; CDR2 reads SNEGSKA (reference sequence). V lost 3 bases, J lost 0 bases, and 11 bases lay in between.

This clonotype was seen a handful of times. The chain links TRBV11-2 to TRBJ2-7, with 7 bases that match TRBD2. V lost 7 bases to trimming and J lost 1 base; unmatched junction nucleotides: 10. This CDR3 spans 15 amino acids. Germline lookup yields CDR1 SGHAT and CDR2 FQNNGV. Here the CDR3 DNA reads TGTGCCAGCACCGGGGGGAACAGGCCGTCCTACGAGCAGTACTTC. It codes for CASTGGNRPSYEQYF.

Ten or more counts support this clonotype. The chain uses TRBV12-3 or TRBV12-4 and TRBJ2-4; no clear D gene. The V end was cut by 5 bases, the J end by 1 base, with 9 bases between. This CDR3 has 14 residues. The CDR3 nucleotides read TGTGCCAGCAGTGGAGACATCGCCAAAAACATTCAGTACTTC. Protein product: CASSGDIAKNIQYF.

This clonotype was observed at least ten times. The gene calls are TRBV20-1 and TRBJ2-5, with 9 bases lining up with TRBD1. V shed 4 bases, J shed 4 bases, and the junction held 4 bases outside the gene matches. The germline gives CDR1 DFQATT, CDR2 SNEGSKA (reference sequence). This CDR3 comprises 13 residues. Here the CDR3 DNA reads TGCAGTGCTACCGGGACAGGGAGAGAGACCCAGTACTTC. It translates to CSATGTGRETQYF.

In its sample, this clonotype was seen many times. V usage is TRBV5-6 and J usage is TRBJ1-1; D not resolved. V was trimmed by 4 bases and J by 3 bases, leaving 13 bases between them. Germline CDR1 is SGHDT and CDR2 is YYEEEE. The CDR3 extends over 14 amino acids. The CDR3 region is CASSLQVADTEAFF. The CDR3 DNA follows: TGTGCCAGCAGCCTCCAGGTAGCGGACACTGAAGCTTTCTTT.

This clonotype was observed many times. V usage is TRBV28 and J usage is TRBJ1-1; TRBD1 matches 8 bases. Trimming removed 5 bases from V and 10 bases from J; junction bases left unmatched: 15. The CDR3 has 15 residues. CDR1 and CDR2 (germline): MDHEN, SYDVKM. The CDR3 sequence is CASSPRVGQGAGAFF. The DNA of the CDR3 is TGTGCCAGCAGTCCCCGGGTGGGCCAGGGGGCTGGAGCTTTCTTT.

This clonotype turned up a few times. One end of the junction does not line up with germline, which may come from a read error. This chain connects TRBV12-3 or TRBV12-4 to TRBJ1-4, with TRBD1 matching over 11 bases. The CDR3 is 16 residues long. CDR3 loop: CATSLDRGRTNEKLFF. The CDR3 DNA follows: TGTGCCACCAGTCTGGACAGGGGGCGGACTAATGAAAAACTGTTTTTT.

This clonotype was seen ten or more times. This CDR3 reads CASSQSGRTSLFF. The DNA for the CDR3 is TGTGCCAGCAGCCAATCAGGGAGGACTAGTCTGTTCTTC. The gene calls are TRBV16 and TRBJ2-1; 7 bases fit TRBD2. This CDR3 contains 13 residues. Trimming took 0 bases from V and 15 from J; bases not matched to a gene: 8. Germline-derived CDR1 and CDR2 are KGHSY and FQNENV.

This clonotype appeared many times. The CDR3 DNA sequence: TGTGCCAGCATGAAAACTGGGGTGAGCTCTGGAAACACCATATATTTT. This gives the protein CASMKTGVSSGNTIYF. The chain has TRBV5-6 and TRBJ1-3; D is ambiguous. The CDR3 length is 16 residues. V was pared by 6 bases and J by 0 bases, with 16 bases between. The germline gives CDR1 SGHDT, CDR2 YYEEEE.

The chain carries TRBV29-1 and TRBJ2-2; D possibly matches TRBD1 or TRBD2 (5 bases each). This CDR3 is 14 amino acids long. Per germline, CDR1 SQVTM and CDR2 ANQGSEA. Trimming shortened V by 3 bases and J by 4 bases, and 12 bases separated the two germline ends. This CDR3 is CSVDRGRSTGELFF. CDR3 DNA: TGCAGCGTTGACCGGGGACGGAGCACCGGGGAGCTGTTTTTT.